The entry that follows covers one T cell receptor (beta chain) sequence. Its antigen remains unidentified. This entry comes from a study of cytomegalovirus exposure and HLA in healthy donors. Study-level points and caveats: Trimming of TCR beta V- and J-genes showed a link, identified in a later analysis, to a missense DCLRE1C variant. The classifier, whose performance was assessed in both the original and validation cohorts, reportedly diagnosed cytomegalovirus status with high specificity and sensitivity.

Researchers ran the PCR with 60 Vbeta and 13 Jbeta primers. Libraries were prepared by immunoSEQ multiplex PCR; TCRdb keeps only in-frame clonotypes and omits some of them. Of 100,000 to 150,000 clones detected, 80% appear once; the ten largest clones hold 1%. CDR1 is SGHTA, CDR2 FQGNSA, per germline. The CDR3 is 14 amino acids. Trimming removed 5 bases from V and 12 bases from J; junction bases left unmatched: 12. This chain links TRBV7-2 with TRBJ2-4; 8 bases fit TRBD2. The clonotype comes from a human donor in good health. Sequencing was performed on PBMCs. The CDR3 loop reads CASSQTRGGGGQYF. Here the CDR3 DNA reads TGTGCCAGCAGCCAAACACGGGGGGGCGGGGGTCAGTACTTC.